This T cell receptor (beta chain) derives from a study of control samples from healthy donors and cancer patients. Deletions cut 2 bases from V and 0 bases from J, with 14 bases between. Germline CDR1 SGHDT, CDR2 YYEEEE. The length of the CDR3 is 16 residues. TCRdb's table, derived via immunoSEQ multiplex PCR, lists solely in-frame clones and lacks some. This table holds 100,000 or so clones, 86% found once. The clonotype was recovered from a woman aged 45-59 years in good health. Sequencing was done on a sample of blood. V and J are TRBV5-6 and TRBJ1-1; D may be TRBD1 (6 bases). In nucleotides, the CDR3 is TGTGCCAGCAGCTTCCGGACAGAGACCATGAACACTGAAGCTTTCTTT. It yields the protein CASSFRTETMNTEAFF.